This T cell receptor (beta chain) was recovered during a study of T cell repertoires in cytomegalovirus infection. Study-wide background: Used in the study were CMV epitopes, some recently identified and HLA-C-restricted, others well-studied and HLA-B-restricted. Indications came from public TCR beta signatures; they pointed to CMV infection and to a matching HLA type. Study findings and constraints: The cumulative frequency of public TCR beta families distinguished individuals who carried CMV together with the relevant HLA. HLA-C-restricted CMV-specific TCR beta clonotypes were dominant in the ex vivo response.

In this sample, this clonotype turned up a few times. Its specificity is not known. The CDR3 extends over 13 amino acids. CDR1 and CDR2 (germline): SEHNR, FQNEAQ (reference sequence). Deletions cut 10 bases from V and 3 bases from J, with 15 bases between. In TCRdb, the reads were re-called with MiXCR into one record per CDR3 protein. The profile shows about 830,000 distinct CDR3 sequences, 32% of them singletons. V is TRBV7-9 and J is TRBJ1-2, with D tentatively TRBD1 (6 bases). Specimen: cultured CD8+ T cells from PBMCs, collected from culture after CMV antigen stimulation. The sequence was collected from a human donor in good health (CMV status not recorded). Some clones in this sample may be carry-over from other donors' samples. CDR3 sequence (DNA): TGTGCCATTGAGGGGGTGGCGGACTATGGCTACACCTTC. It translates to CAIEGVADYGYTF. Complete variable domain (other parts from reference TRBV7-9 and TRBJ1-2): DTGVSQNPRHKITKRGQNVTFRCDPISEHNRLYWYRQTLGQGPEFLTYFQNEAQLEKSRLLSDRFSAERPKGSFSTLEIQRTEQGDSAMYLCAIEGVADYGYTFGSGTRLTVV.